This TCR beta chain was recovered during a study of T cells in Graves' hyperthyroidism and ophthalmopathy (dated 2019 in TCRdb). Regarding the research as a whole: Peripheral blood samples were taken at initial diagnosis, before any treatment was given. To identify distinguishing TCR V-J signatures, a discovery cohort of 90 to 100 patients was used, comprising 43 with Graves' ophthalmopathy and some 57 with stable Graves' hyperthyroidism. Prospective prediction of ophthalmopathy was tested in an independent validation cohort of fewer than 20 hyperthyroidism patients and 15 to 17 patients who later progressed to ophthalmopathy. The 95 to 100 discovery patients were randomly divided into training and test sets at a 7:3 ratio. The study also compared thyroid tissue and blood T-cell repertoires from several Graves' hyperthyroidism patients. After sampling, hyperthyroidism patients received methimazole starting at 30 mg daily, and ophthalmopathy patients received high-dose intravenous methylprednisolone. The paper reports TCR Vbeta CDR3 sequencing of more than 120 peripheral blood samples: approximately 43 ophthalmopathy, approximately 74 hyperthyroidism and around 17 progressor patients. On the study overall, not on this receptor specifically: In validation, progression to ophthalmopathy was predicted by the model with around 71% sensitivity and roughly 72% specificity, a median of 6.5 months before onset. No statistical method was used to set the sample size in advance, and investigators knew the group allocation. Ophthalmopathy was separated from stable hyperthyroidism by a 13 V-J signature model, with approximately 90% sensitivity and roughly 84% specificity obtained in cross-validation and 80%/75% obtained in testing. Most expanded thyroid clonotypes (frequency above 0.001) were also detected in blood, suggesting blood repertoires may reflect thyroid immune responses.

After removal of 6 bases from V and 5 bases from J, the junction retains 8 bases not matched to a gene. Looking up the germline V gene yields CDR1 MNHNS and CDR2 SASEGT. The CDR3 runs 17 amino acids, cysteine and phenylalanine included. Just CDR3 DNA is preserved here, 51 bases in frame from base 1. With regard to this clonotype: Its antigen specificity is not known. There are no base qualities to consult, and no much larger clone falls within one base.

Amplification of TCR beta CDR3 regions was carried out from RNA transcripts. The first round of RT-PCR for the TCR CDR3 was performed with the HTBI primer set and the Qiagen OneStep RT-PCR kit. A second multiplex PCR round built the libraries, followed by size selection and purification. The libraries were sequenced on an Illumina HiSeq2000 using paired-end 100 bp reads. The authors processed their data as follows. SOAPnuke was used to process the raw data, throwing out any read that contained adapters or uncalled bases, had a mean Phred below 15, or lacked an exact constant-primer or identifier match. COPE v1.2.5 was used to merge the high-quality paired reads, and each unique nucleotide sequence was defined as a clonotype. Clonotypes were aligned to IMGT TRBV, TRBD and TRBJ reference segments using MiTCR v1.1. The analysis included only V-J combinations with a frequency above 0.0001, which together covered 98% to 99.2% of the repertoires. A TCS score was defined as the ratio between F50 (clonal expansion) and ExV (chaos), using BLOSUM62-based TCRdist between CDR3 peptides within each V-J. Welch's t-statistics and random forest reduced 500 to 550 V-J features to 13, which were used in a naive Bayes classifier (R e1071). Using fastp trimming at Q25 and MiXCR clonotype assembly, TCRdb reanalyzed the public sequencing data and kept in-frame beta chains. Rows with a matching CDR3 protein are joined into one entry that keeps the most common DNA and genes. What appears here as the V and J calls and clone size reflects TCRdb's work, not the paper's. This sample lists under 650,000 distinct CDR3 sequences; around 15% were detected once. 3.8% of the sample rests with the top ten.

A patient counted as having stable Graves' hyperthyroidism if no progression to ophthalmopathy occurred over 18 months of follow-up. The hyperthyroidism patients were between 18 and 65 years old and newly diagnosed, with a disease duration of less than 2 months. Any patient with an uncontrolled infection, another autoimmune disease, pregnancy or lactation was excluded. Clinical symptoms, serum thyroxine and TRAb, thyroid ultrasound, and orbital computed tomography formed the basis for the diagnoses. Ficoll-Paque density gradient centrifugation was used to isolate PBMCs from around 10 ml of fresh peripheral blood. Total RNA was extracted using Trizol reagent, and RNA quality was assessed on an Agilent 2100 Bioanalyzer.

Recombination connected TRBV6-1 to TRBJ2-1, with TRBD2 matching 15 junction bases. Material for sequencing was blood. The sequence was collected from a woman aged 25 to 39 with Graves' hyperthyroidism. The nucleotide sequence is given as TGTGCCAGCAGACCCCGGACTAGCGGGAGGGCCGACAATGAGCAGTTCTTC. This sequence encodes CASRPRTSGRADNEQFF.